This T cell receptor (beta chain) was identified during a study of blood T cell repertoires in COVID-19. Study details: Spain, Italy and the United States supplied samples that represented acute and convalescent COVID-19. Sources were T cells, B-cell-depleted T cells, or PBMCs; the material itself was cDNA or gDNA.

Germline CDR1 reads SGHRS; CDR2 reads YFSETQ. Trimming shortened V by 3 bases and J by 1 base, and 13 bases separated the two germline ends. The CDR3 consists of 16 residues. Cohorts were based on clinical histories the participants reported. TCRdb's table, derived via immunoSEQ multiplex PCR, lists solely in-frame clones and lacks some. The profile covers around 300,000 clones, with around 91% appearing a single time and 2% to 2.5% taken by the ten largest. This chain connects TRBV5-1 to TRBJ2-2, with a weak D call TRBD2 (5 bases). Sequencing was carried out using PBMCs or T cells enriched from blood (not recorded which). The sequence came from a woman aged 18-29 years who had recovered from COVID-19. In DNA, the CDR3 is TGCGCCAGCAGCTCCACTAAAGGACTGAACACCGGGGAGCTGTTTTTT. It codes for CASSSTKGLNTGELFF. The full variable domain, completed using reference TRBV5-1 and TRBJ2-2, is KAGVTQTPRYLIKTRGQQVTLSCSPISGHRSVSWYQQTPGQGLQFLFEYFSETQRNKGNFPGRFSGRQFSNSRSEMNVSTLELGDSALYLCASSSTKGLNTGELFFGEGSRLTVL.